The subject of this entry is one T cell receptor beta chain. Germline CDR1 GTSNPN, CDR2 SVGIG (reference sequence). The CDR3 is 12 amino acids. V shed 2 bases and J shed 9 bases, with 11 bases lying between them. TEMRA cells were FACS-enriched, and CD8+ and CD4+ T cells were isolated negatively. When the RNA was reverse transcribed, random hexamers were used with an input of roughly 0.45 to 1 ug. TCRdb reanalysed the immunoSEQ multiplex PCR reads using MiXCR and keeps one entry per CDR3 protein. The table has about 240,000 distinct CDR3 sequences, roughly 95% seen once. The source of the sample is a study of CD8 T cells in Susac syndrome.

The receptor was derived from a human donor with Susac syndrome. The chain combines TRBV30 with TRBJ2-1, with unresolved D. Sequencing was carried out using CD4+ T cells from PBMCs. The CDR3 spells CAWSTSHLEQFF. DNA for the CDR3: TGTGCCTGGAGTACGAGTCACCTTGAGCAGTTCTTC.